These 5 T cell receptor beta chains share one sample of origin, sequenced in a study of blood T cell repertoires in COVID-19. TCRdb's copy holds only in-frame clones and misses some; the assay was immunoSEQ multiplex PCR. The sample consists of around 170,000 clones, around 74% of them appearing once. Sequencing used peripheral blood. The receptors come from a woman aged 80 or over with acute or convalescent COVID-19.

The CDR3 nucleotides are TGTGCCATCGGGCCGGCGGGTAGCTACGAGCAGTACTTC. Protein: CAIGPAGSYEQYF. The chain employs TRBV10-3 and TRBJ2-7; D possibly corresponds to TRBD2 (5 bases). The CDR3 extends over 13 amino acids. Trimming cost V 8 bases and J 3 bases, with 14 bases left between them. Germline CDR1 is ENHRY and CDR2 is SYGVKD.

The V call is TRBV29-1, the J call TRBJ1-2, with a possible D match to TRBD1 (6 bases). CDR3 size: 13 residues. V lost 7 bases to trimming and J lost 4 bases, with 16 bases between them. The germline CDR1 and CDR2 sequences are SQVTM and ANQGSEA. The CDR3 region is CSAGEGGRYGYTF. The CDR3 DNA reads TGCAGCGCAGGGGAGGGGGGCCGCTATGGCTACACCTTC.

J is TRBJ2-6 and V is TRBV28, with TRBD2 matching over 13 bases. The CDR3 extends over 18 amino acids. J gave up 4 bases and V 9 bases, and 12 bases lay outside the gene matches. The V gene's germline CDR1 is MDHEN and CDR2 SYDVKM. This CDR3 reads CASSEVLAGGAGANVLTF. The CDR3 DNA reads as TGTGCCAGTAGTGAAGTACTAGCGGGAGGGGCGGGGGCCAACGTCCTGACTTTC.

The chain is built from TRBV10-3 and TRBJ1-1; D not resolved. V lost 2 bases and J lost 6, with 16 bases in between. Per the germline V gene, CDR1 is ENHRY and CDR2 is SYGVKD. The CDR3 sequence is 15 residues long. Here the CDR3 reads CAISENPHSEAEAFF. The DNA for the CDR3 is TGTGCCATCAGTGAGAATCCCCATTCCGAGGCTGAAGCTTTCTTT.

The chain links TRBV19 to TRBJ2-1, with 9 positions matching TRBD2. Germline lookup yields CDR1 LNHDA and CDR2 SQIVND (reference sequence). The CDR3 sequence is 15 residues long. V lost 3 bases, J lost 7 bases, and 7 bases stayed unmatched. CDR3 loop: CASSIVAGGRNEQFF. In DNA form, the CDR3 reads TGTGCCAGTAGTATTGTGGCGGGAGGGCGGAATGAGCAGTTCTTC.